This T cell receptor (beta chain) originates from a study of blood T cell repertoires in COVID-19. Looking at the study overall: COVID-19 samples, acute and convalescent, were from the United States, Italy and Spain.

V lost 3 bases, J lost 4 bases, and 4 bases stayed unmatched. This CDR3 comprises 14 residues. From germline, CDR1 is SGDLS and CDR2 YYNGEE. Produced via immunoSEQ multiplex PCR; TCRdb's table is partial and in-frame only. The top ten clones hold about 1.2% of a sample with 120,000 to 150,000 clones, roughly 90% of them seen once. The chain has TRBV9 and TRBJ1-2, with 9 bases aligning to TRBD1. Sequencing used PBMCs or T cells enriched from blood (not recorded which). The receptor's source is a woman younger than 45 with acute COVID-19. CDR3 sequence (DNA): TGTGCCAGCAGCGCCGAGACAGGGGGCTATGGCTACACCTTC. Encoded protein: CASSAETGGYGYTF.